A single sample gave rise to the 27 T cell receptor beta chains below, sequenced in a study of neurological immune-mediated disorders (dated by TCRdb to between 2017 and 2020). Libraries were prepared through 5' RACE. Sequencing was performed on an Illumina HiSeq 2500. TCRdb itself trimmed the public reads at Q25 with fastp, ran MiXCR and retained productive beta chains. Rows merge per CDR3 protein into single entries with the most common DNA and genes. For this sample the table gives fewer than 55,000 distinct CDR3 sequences, of which 6% to 7% were detected only once. In total, the top ten clones hold 0.45% to 0.6% of the sample. What was sequenced was CD4+ T cells from blood. These receptors all come from a woman aged 40 to 55 in good health.

This clonotype was picked up many times. This chain uses TRBV24-1 with TRBJ2-2; no firm D call. The CDR3 loop spans 14 amino acids. Germline lookup yields CDR1 KGHDR and CDR2 SFDVKD. Deletions cut 9 bases from V and 3 bases from J, with 13 bases between. Here the CDR3 reads CATLGNTDTGELFF. The CDR3 DNA reads as TGTGCCACCCTTGGGAATACCGACACCGGGGAGCTGTTTTTT.

This clonotype was observed a few times. The V gene is TRBV19, the J gene TRBJ1-2; tentative D call: TRBD1 (5 bases). The CDR3 is 13 amino acids. V dropped 7 bases and J dropped 6 bases, with 15 bases sitting between them. The germline gives CDR1 LNHDA, CDR2 SQIVND (reference sequence). CDR3 sequence reads: CASTNWGTDGYTF. In DNA, the CDR3 is TGTGCCAGTACCAATTGGGGGACGGATGGCTACACCTTC.

In this sample, this clonotype turned up many times. The chain has TRBV28 and TRBJ2-7; no clear D. CDR3 length equals 12 residues. Germline V gene lookup returns CDR1 MDHEN and CDR2 SYDVKM. V was shortened by 6 bases and J by 3 bases, with 9 bases between the two germline ends. Here the CDR3 DNA reads TGTGCCAGCAGCCGGGCCATCTACGAGCAGTACTTC. Translating gives CASSRAIYEQYF.

The table lists this clonotype with many counts. The chain combines TRBV5-5 with TRBJ1-1; TRBD1 might be the D (5 bases). CDR3 size: 16 residues. The V and J ends lost 5 bases and 1 base respectively, with 18 bases between them. Looked up from germline, CDR1 is SGHKS and CDR2 is YYEKEE (reference sequence). The CDR3 reads CASSRGTPLGNTEAFF. DNA for the CDR3: TGTGCCAGCAGTCGTGGGACTCCCTTAGGGAACACTGAAGCTTTCTTT.

At least ten counts were recorded for this clonotype. The CDR3 region is CSANDITRTSGSWGTDTQYF. The CDR3 DNA reads as TGCAGTGCTAACGATATCACGAGGACTAGCGGGAGTTGGGGCACAGATACGCAGTATTTT. The rearrangement uses TRBV20-1 and TRBJ2-3; TRBD2 aligns across 13 bases. Germline loops: CDR1 DFQATT, CDR2 SNEGSKA (reference sequence). There are 20 residues in the CDR3. The trim removed 4 bases at V and 1 base at J, leaving 17 bases unmatched.

This clonotype was detected ten times or more. The rearrangement uses TRBV28 and TRBJ2-5, with 7 positions matching TRBD2. The CDR3 runs to 16 residues. Germline V gene data show CDR1 as MDHEN and CDR2 as SYDVKM. Trimming took 4 bases from V and 2 from J; bases not matched to a gene: 10. DNA for the CDR3: TGTGCCAGCAGTTCAAAAGCGGGGTCGCAACAAGAGACCCAGTACTTC. It translates to CASSSKAGSQQETQYF.

J is TRBJ2-1 and V is TRBV28; tentatively, D is TRBD2 (5 bases). V was pared by 8 bases and J by 4 bases, with 24 bases between. The CDR3 length is 17 residues. The germline gives CDR1 MDHEN, CDR2 SYDVKM. The CDR3 bases are TGTGCCAGCTCCCTGGTAAGAGGACTGGGAACTTACAATGAGCAGTTCTTC. It yields the protein CASSLVRGLGTYNEQFF.

This clonotype showed up many times. This chain links TRBV11-2 with TRBJ2-1, with TRBD2 matching 7 bases. This CDR3 is built from 15 residues. The ends lost 5 bases at V and 2 bases at J; junction bases unmatched: 6. Germline assignment: CDR1 SGHAT and CDR2 FQNNGV. As DNA, the CDR3 is TGTGCCAGCAGCCAAATAGCGGGCGCCTACAATGAGCAGTTCTTC. Translating it yields CASSQIAGAYNEQFF.

In its sample, this clonotype was seen a few times. The gene calls are TRBV21-1 and TRBJ2-2. TRBV21-1 is annotated as a pseudogene. The CDR3 sequence is 14 residues long. CDR3 protein: CASSKVTDTGELFF. In DNA form, the CDR3 reads TGTGCCAGCAGCAAAGTTACGGACACCGGGGAGCTGTTTTTT.

There are many counts of this clonotype. The rearrangement links TRBV6-1 to TRBJ2-3; possibly TRBD2 for D (5 bases). The length of the CDR3 is 14 residues. Trimming stripped 7 bases from V and 5 bases from J, with 16 bases between. Germline CDR1 is MNHNS and CDR2 is SASEGT. The CDR3 region is CASTLTAGGDTQYF. The CDR3 DNA reads as TGTGCCAGCACTTTAACGGCAGGAGGAGATACGCAGTATTTT.

The CDR3 DNA reads as TGCGCCAGCAGCGAGGGGGGACAAGGAAACTATGGCTACACCTTC. Translation: CASSEGGQGNYGYTF. The chain recombines TRBV5-1 with TRBJ1-2; TRBD1 is a possible D gene (6 bases). CDR1 and CDR2 from the germline V gene are SGHRS and YFSETQ. Trimming pared 4 bases from V and 2 bases from J, leaving 15 bases between. This CDR3 is 15 amino acids long.

This clonotype was counted ten times or more. The chain combines TRBV10-3 with TRBJ2-1, with D possibly being TRBD2 (6 bases). The CDR3 sequence is 19 residues long. Germline loops: CDR1 ENHRY, CDR2 SYGVKD. The germline V and J ends were trimmed by 3 bases and 6 bases, with 27 bases remaining between them. CDR3 sequence (DNA): TGTGCCATCAGTGACTCCCGTGTTGGTTCGCGGGGCATAACCAATGAGCAGTTCTTC. This translates into CAISDSRVGSRGITNEQFF.

There are many counts of this clonotype. The chain carries TRBV5-5 and TRBJ2-1; perhaps D is TRBD1 or TRBD2 (5 bases each). Looked up from germline, CDR1 is SGHKS and CDR2 is YYEKEE (reference sequence). Between the trimmed V and J ends, which lost 4 bases and 3 bases, there was a span of 14 bases. The CDR3 is made up of 15 amino acids. The CDR3 coding sequence is TGTGCCAGCAGCGCCGCCGGGACGAACTACAATGAGCAGTTCTTC. Translated: CASSAAGTNYNEQFF.

This clonotype was seen repeatedly, ten times or more. CDR3 amino acids: CASSPLTGPWMSFF. The CDR3 nucleotides are TGTGCCAGCAGTCCCTTAACAGGGCCCTGGATGTCGTTCTTC. The chain is built from TRBV27 and TRBJ2-1; D is perhaps TRBD1 (6 bases). CDR1 is MNHEY and CDR2 is SMNVEV in the germline V gene (reference sequence). V lost 5 bases and J lost 15, with 23 bases in between. This CDR3 contains 14 residues.

This chain links TRBV4-3 with TRBJ2-7; D possibly corresponds to TRBD1 (5 bases). V lost 0 bases and J lost 2, with 14 bases in between. The CDR3 length is 16 residues. Germline CDR1 LGHNA, CDR2 YSLEER. The CDR3 region is CASSQDSGYVAYEQYF. Written as DNA, the CDR3 is TGCGCCAGCAGCCAAGATTCAGGGTACGTCGCCTACGAGCAGTACTTC.

This clonotype was seen many times. V usage is TRBV4-3 and J usage is TRBJ2-1, with 8 bases that match TRBD1. The junction had 4 bases not matched to a gene; V was cut back by 3 bases and J by 9 bases. The CDR3 covers 13 residues. CDR1 LGHNA and CDR2 YSLEER come from the germline V gene. CDR3 sequence (DNA): TGCGCCAGCAGCCAGAGTACAGGGGGTGAGCAGTTCTTC. Translating gives CASSQSTGGEQFF.

This clonotype was counted many times. V gene TRBV20-1 combines with J gene TRBJ2-5; D is unclear. CDR1 and CDR2 (germline): DFQATT, SNEGSKA (reference sequence). The CDR3 sequence is 12 residues long. V gave up 0 bases and J gave up 6 bases, with 8 bases separating them. CDR3 residues: CSARELVKTQYF. The CDR3 region has the DNA TGCAGTGCTAGAGAGTTGGTGAAGACCCAGTACTTC.

This clonotype was detected many times. The chain couples TRBV29-1 to TRBJ1-4; 7 nucleotides agree with TRBD1. Per the germline V gene, CDR1 is SQVTM and CDR2 is ANQGSEA. CDR3 length: 15 residues. Trimming at V came to 7 bases and at J to 0 bases, leaving 8 bases not matched to a gene. In DNA form, the CDR3 reads TGCAGCGCCCGGGACAGACTTGCAACTAATGAAAAACTGTTTTTT. Residues: CSARDRLATNEKLFF. The full variable domain, with the rest looked up from reference TRBV29-1 and TRBJ1-4, is SAVISQKPSRDICQRGTSLTIQCQVDSQVTMMFWYRQQPGQSLTLIATANQGSEATYESGFVIDKFPISRPNLTFSTLTVSNMSPEDSSIYLCSARDRLATNEKLFFGSGTQLSVL.

This clonotype is a singleton in its sample. J is TRBJ2-1 and V is TRBV9; 8 bases align to TRBD2. CDR1 and CDR2 (germline): SGDLS, YYNGEE. CDR3 length: 15 residues. The V segment lost 3 bases and the J segment 4 bases; nucleotides outside the gene matches: 6. The CDR3 loop is CASSGLIAGYNEQFF. CDR3 sequence (DNA): TGTGCCAGCAGCGGACTTATAGCGGGATACAATGAGCAGTTCTTC. The whole variable domain, filled in from reference TRBV9 and TRBJ2-1, reads DSGVTQTPKHLITATGQRVTLRCSPRSGDLSVYWYQQSLDQGLQFLIQYYNGEERAKGNILERFSAQQFPDLHSELNLSSLELGDSALYFCASSGLIAGYNEQFFGPGTRLTVL.

This clonotype came up a few times. The chain employs TRBV7-2 and TRBJ1-2; the match to TRBD1 covers 7 bases. Germline CDR1 reads SGHTA; CDR2 reads FQGNSA. Trimming at V came to 5 bases and at J to 4 bases, leaving 7 bases not matched to a gene. The CDR3 runs to 14 residues. Here the CDR3 DNA reads TGTGCCAGCAGCGCGACAGGGACGGGCTATGGCTACACCTTC. Encoded protein: CASSATGTGYGYTF.

This clonotype has ten or more counts. This sequence joins TRBV20-1 and TRBJ1-3; D gene ambiguous. CDR1 is DFQATT and CDR2 is SNEGSKA in the germline V gene (reference sequence). The CDR3 extends over 13 amino acids. The V and J ends lost 2 bases and 4 bases respectively, with 9 bases between them. The chain's CDR3 is CSARMDGGNTIYF. Here the CDR3 DNA reads TGCAGTGCTAGAATGGACGGAGGAAACACCATATATTTT.

This clonotype occurred many times. The chain combines TRBV7-6 with TRBJ2-1; 7 positions match TRBD1. J lost 6 bases, V lost 0 bases, and 5 bases had no gene match. Germline V gene lookup returns CDR1 SGHVS and CDR2 FNYEAQ. CDR3 length: 15 amino acids. The CDR3 sequence is CASSLAATGSNEQFF. The CDR3 bases are TGTGCCAGCAGCTTAGCTGCGACAGGGAGCAATGAGCAGTTCTTC.

The table lists this clonotype with many counts. The gene calls are TRBV5-6 and TRBJ2-1; D call uncertain. This CDR3 region has 15 residues. With 6 bases removed from V and 2 bases from J, the gap between germline ends came to 15 bases. Germline V gives CDR1 SGHDT, CDR2 YYEEEE. CDR3 amino acids: CASKPRARPYNEQFF. The CDR3 bases are TGTGCCAGCAAGCCCCGGGCCAGACCCTACAATGAGCAGTTCTTC.

V gene TRBV20-1 combines with J gene TRBJ1-1, with unresolved D. The CDR3 loop spans 13 amino acids. Deletions cut 2 bases from V and 0 bases from J, with 7 bases between. Per germline, CDR1 DFQATT and CDR2 SNEGSKA (reference sequence). CDR3 region: CSARPNLNTEAFF. CDR3 DNA sequence: TGCAGTGCTAGACCTAACCTGAACACTGAAGCTTTCTTT.

This clonotype was seen at least ten times. The chain joins TRBV20-1 to TRBJ1-1; TRBD1 agrees at 8 bases. CDR1 and CDR2 (germline): DFQATT, SNEGSKA (reference sequence). This CDR3 comprises 14 residues. V shed 6 bases, J shed 2 bases, and the junction held 8 bases outside the gene matches. In nucleotides, the CDR3 is TGCAGTGCCCCGGGACAGGCATATAACACTGAAGCTTTCTTT. This translates into CSAPGQAYNTEAFF.

This clonotype was counted ten times or more. The rearrangement uses TRBV20-1 and TRBJ1-1; tentatively, D is TRBD1 (6 bases). V shed 5 bases and J shed 1 base, with 17 bases lying between them. The CDR3 extends over 15 amino acids. The V gene's germline CDR1 is DFQATT and CDR2 SNEGSKA (reference sequence). The CDR3 loop reads CSARTSRGGNTEAFF. In DNA, the CDR3 is TGCAGTGCTCGAACTTCCAGGGGTGGGAACACTGAAGCTTTCTTT.

This clonotype was picked up many times. The V call is TRBV25-1, the J call TRBJ2-7, with 11 bases lining up with TRBD1. J was trimmed by 5 bases and V by 1 base; bases with no gene match: 7. CDR3 length: 16 residues. The germline gives CDR1 MGHDK, CDR2 SYGVNS. The CDR3 protein is CASSESRTGGYDEQYF. The CDR3 bases are TGTGCCAGCAGTGAATCCCGGACAGGGGGCTACGACGAGCAGTACTTC.